The source of this T cell receptor (beta chain) is a study of T cells in Graves' hyperthyroidism and ophthalmopathy. General study findings and limits: Stable hyperthyroidism and ophthalmopathy were separated using 13 V-J signatures.

TCR beta CDR3 sequences were amplified from RNA transcripts. TCR CDR3 regions were first amplified by RT-PCR with HTBI primers. TCRdb analysed the multiplex PCR reads with MiXCR anew, one entry per CDR3 protein. The sample yields tens of thousands of distinct CDR3 sequences, roughly 50% seen once. The ends were cut back, 5 bases at V and 1 base at J, with 10 bases in the middle. Germline CDR1 SGHTA, CDR2 FQGNSA. CDR3 length: 14 amino acids. This clonotype was detected many times. What it binds is not known. This chain joins TRBV7-2 and TRBJ2-3; D may be TRBD2 (5 bases). Source material: blood. The TCR sequence derives from a woman in her 30s with Graves' ophthalmopathy. CDR3 nucleotides: TGTGCCAGCAGCACTACTAGGGGCACAGATACGCAGTATTTT. It specifies CASSTTRGTDTQYF.